This TCR beta chain derives from a study of blood T cell repertoires in COVID-19. About the study: The United States, Italy and Spain were the sources of the acute and convalescent COVID-19 samples. PBMCs, B-cell-depleted T cells, or T cells were the source of the cDNA or gDNA that made up the material.

As originally analysed: Estimates of nucleated cell counts were drawn from the amplification of reference gene primers. TCRdb's copy holds only in-frame clones and misses some; the assay was immunoSEQ multiplex PCR. V and J calls and clone size are copied from that table; D and trimming were computed from the DNA. The profile covers roughly 100,000 clones, with 87% appearing a single time and approximately 3% taken by the ten largest. Germline assignment: CDR1 LGHDT and CDR2 YNNKEL (reference sequence). The CDR3 is 15 amino acids. V shed 6 bases, J shed 2 bases, and the junction held 3 bases outside the gene matches.

The sequencing input was peripheral blood. The rearrangement joins TRBV3-1 (or the pseudogene TRBV3-2) to TRBJ2-1; 11 bases match TRBD2. This TCR was recovered from a man aged 50-59 years in a cohort sampled during active COVID-19. DNA of the CDR3: TGTGCCAGCAGGATAGCGGGGGGGCCCTACAATGAGCAGTTCTTC. Its protein is CASRIAGGPYNEQFF.